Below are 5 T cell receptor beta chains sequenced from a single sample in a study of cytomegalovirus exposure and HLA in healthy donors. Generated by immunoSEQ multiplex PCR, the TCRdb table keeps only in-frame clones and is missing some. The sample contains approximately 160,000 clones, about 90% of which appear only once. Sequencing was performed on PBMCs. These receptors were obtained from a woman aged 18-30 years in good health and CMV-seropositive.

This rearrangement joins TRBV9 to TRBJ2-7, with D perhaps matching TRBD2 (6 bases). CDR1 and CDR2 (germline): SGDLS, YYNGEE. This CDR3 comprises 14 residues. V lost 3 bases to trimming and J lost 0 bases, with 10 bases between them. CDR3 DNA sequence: TGTGCCAGCAGCGAAGGCGGGGCCTCCTACGAGCAGTACTTC. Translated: CASSEGGASYEQYF.

This CDR3 reads CASSLAHNEKLFF. In DNA, the CDR3 is TGTGCCAGCAGCTTAGCTCATAATGAAAAACTGTTTTTT. This chain connects TRBV7-9 to TRBJ1-4; no reliable D call. The CDR3 consists of 13 residues. Per germline, CDR1 SEHNR and CDR2 FQNEAQ (reference sequence). The germline V and J ends were trimmed by 0 bases and 4 bases, with 3 bases remaining between them.

Here the CDR3 DNA reads TGTGCCAGCAGCTTGGGAGACAATGAAGAGACCCAGTACTTC. This gives the protein CASSLGDNEETQYF. The chain recombines TRBV11-2 with TRBJ2-5; tentative D call: TRBD2 (5 bases). The CDR3 covers 14 residues. V was pared by 3 bases and J by 3 bases, with 11 bases between. Germline V gene sequence: CDR1 SGHAT, CDR2 FQNNGV.

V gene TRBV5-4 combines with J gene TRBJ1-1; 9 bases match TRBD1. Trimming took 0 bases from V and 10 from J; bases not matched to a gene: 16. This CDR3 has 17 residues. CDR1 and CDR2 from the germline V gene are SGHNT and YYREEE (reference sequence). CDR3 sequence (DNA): TGTGCCAGCAGCTTGGCCGGGTTGGACAGGGGCTCCTACGGAGCTTTCTTT. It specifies CASSLAGLDRGSYGAFF.

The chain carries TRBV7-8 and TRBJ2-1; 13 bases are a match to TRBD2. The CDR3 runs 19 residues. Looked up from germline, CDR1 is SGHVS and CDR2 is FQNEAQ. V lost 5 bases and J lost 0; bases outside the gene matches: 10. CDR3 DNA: TGTGCCAGCAGCACCGTACTAGCGGGGGGGCGGAGCTCCTACAATGAGCAGTTCTTC. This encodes CASSTVLAGGRSSYNEQFF.